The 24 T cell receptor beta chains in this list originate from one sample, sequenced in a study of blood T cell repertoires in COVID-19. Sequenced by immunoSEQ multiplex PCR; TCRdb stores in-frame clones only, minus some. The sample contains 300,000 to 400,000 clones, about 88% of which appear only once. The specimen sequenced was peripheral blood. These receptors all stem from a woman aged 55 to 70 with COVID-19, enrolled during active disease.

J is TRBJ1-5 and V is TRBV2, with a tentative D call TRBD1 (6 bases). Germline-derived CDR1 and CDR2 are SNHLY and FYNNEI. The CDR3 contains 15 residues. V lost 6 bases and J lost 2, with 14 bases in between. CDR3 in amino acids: CASRSTGNGNQPQHF. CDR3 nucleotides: TGTGCCAGCAGATCTACAGGGAACGGCAATCAGCCCCAGCATTTT.

In DNA, the CDR3 is TGCAGCGTTGGGCGGGGGGGCGTCACAGATACGCAGTATTTT. It translates to CSVGRGGVTDTQYF. V is TRBV29-1 and J is TRBJ2-3; 9 nucleotides line up with TRBD2. CDR1 is SQVTM, CDR2 ANQGSEA, per germline. The CDR3 runs to 14 residues. V shed 4 bases, J shed 2 bases, and the junction held 4 bases outside the gene matches.

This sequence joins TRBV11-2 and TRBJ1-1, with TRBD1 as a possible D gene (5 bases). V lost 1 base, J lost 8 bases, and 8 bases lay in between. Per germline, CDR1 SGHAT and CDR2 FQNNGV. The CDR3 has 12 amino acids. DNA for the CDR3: TGTGCCAGCAGCTTAGGCCAGGGCGAAGCTTTCTTT. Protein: CASSLGQGEAFF. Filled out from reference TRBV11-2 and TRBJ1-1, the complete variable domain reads EAGVAQSPRYKIIEKRQSVAFWCNPISGHATLYWYQQILGQGPKLLIQFQNNGVVDDSQLPKDRFSAERLKGVDSTLKIQPAKLEDSAVYLCASSLGQGEAFFGQGTRLTVV.

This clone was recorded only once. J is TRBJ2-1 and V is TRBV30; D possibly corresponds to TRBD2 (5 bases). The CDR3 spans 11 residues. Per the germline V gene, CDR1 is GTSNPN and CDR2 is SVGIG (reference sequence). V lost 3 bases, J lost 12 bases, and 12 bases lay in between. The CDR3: CAWRNPAGQFF. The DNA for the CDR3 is TGTGCCTGGAGGAATCCCGCGGGGCAGTTCTTC.

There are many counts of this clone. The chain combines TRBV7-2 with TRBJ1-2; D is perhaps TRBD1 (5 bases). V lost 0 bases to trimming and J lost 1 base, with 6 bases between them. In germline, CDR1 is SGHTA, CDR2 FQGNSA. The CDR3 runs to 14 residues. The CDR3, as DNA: TGTGCCAGCAGCTTAGCGCAGGGTAACTATGGCTACACCTTC. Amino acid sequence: CASSLAQGNYGYTF.

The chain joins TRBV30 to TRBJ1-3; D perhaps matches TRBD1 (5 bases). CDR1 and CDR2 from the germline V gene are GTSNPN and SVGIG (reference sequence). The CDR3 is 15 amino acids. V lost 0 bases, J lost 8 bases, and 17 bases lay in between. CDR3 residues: CAWSVIPGGADTIYF. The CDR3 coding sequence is TGTGCCTGGAGTGTGATCCCCGGCGGGGCGGACACCATATATTTT.

CDR3 sequence reads: CASSFSDSNYGYTF. CDR3 sequence (DNA): TGTGCCAGCAGCTTCTCCGACAGTAACTATGGCTACACCTTC. V is TRBV6-6 and J is TRBJ1-2; a weak D match, TRBD1 (5 bases). V was pared by 6 bases and J by 1 base, with 12 bases between. The CDR3 totals 14 residues. CDR1 and CDR2 (germline): MNHNY, SVGAGI (reference sequence).

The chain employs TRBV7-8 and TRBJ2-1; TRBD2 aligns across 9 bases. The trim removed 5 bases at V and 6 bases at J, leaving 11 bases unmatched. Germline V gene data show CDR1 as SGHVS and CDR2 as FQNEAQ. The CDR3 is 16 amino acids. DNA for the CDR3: TGTGCCAGCAGCCCGAGGGGCGGGGGGGCCTCCAATGAGCAGTTCTTC. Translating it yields CASSPRGGGASNEQFF.

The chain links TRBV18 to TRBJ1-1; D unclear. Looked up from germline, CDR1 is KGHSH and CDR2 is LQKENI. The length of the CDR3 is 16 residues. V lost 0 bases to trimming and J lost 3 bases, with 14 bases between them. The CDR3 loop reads CASSPPYARGDTEAFF. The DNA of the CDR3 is TGTGCCAGCTCACCACCTTACGCCCGGGGTGACACTGAAGCTTTCTTT.

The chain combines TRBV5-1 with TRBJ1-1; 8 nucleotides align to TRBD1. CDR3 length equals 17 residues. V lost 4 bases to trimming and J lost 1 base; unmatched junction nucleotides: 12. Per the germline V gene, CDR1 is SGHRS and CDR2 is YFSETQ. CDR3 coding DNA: TGCGCCAGCAGCCATGGGGGCGGAGGGACAGGGAACACTGAAGCTTTCTTT. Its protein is CASSHGGGGTGNTEAFF. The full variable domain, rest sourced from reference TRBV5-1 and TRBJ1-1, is KAGVTQTPRYLIKTRGQQVTLSCSPISGHRSVSWYQQTPGQGLQFLFEYFSETQRNKGNFPGRFSGRQFSNSRSEMNVSTLELGDSALYLCASSHGGGGTGNTEAFFGQGTRLTVV.

This CDR3 is CASSARVGWEGYTF. CDR3 nucleotide sequence: TGTGCCAGCAGCGCCAGGGTCGGGTGGGAAGGCTACACCTTC. The rearrangement links TRBV9 to TRBJ1-2; D may be TRBD1 (5 bases). The CDR3 covers 14 residues. Germline V gene lookup returns CDR1 SGDLS and CDR2 YYNGEE. The ends were cut back, 3 bases at V and 8 bases at J, with 17 bases in the middle.

For the CDR3, the DNA is TGTGCCAGCAGCTTGGGACTAGCGGAGGTGAATACGCAGTATTTT. As protein: CASSLGLAEVNTQYF. This chain uses TRBV5-5 with TRBJ2-3; 9 positions match TRBD2. This CDR3 region has 15 residues. V shed 0 bases, J shed 7 bases, and the junction held 6 bases outside the gene matches. CDR1 and CDR2 (germline): SGHKS, YYEKEE (reference sequence). Based on the CDR3 plus reference TRBV5-5 and TRBJ2-3, the full variable domain is DAGVTQSPTHLIKTRGQQVTLRCSPISGHKSVSWYQQVLGQGPQFIFQYYEKEERGRGNFPDRFSARQFPNYSSELNVNALLLGDSALYLCASSLGLAEVNTQYFGPGTRLTVL.

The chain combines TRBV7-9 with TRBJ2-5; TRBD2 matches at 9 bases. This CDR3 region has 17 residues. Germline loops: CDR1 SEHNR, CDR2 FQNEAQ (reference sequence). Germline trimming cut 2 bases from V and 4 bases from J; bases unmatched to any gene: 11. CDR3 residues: CASSLFSGGSGRETQYF. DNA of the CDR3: TGTGCCAGCAGCTTATTTTCGGGTGGTAGCGGGAGAGAGACCCAGTACTTC.

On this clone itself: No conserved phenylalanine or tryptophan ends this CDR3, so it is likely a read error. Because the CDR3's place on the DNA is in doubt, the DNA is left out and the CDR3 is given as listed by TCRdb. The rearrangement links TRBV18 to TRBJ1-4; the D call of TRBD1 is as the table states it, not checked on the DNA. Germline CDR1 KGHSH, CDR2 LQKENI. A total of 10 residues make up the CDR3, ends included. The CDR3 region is CASSPGRVVD.

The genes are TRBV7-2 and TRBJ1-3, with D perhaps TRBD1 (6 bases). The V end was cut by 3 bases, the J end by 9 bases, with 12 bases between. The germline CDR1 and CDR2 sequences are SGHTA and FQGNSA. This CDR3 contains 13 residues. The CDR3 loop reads CASSFQGSGTIYF. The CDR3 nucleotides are TGTGCCAGCAGCTTTCAGGGGAGCGGCACCATATATTTT.

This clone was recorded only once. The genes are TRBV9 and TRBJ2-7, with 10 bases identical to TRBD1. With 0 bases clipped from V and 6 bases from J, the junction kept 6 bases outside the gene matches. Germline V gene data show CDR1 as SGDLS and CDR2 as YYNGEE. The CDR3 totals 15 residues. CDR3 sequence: CASSVGLGQGVEQYF. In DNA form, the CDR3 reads TGTGCCAGCAGCGTAGGACTTGGACAGGGGGTCGAGCAGTACTTC.

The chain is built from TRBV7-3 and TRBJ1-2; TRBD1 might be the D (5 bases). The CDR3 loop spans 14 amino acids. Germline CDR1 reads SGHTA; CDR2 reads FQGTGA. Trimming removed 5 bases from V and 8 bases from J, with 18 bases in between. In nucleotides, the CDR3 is TGTGCCAGCAGCCCCGGGACTCCTGGCGAGGGCTACACCTTC. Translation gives CASSPGTPGEGYTF.

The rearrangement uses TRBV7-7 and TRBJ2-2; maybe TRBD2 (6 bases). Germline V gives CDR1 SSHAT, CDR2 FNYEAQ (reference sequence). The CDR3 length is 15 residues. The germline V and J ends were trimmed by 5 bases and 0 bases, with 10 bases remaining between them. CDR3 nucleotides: TGTGCCAGCAGCCCCTGGAGGGCGAACACCGGGGAGCTGTTTTTT. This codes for CASSPWRANTGELFF.

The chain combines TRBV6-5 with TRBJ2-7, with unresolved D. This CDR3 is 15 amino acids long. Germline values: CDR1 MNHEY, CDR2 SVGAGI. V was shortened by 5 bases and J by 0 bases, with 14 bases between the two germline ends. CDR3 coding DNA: TGTGCCAGCAGTATCGGCCGGGTCCACTCCTACGAGCAGTACTTC. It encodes CASSIGRVHSYEQYF.

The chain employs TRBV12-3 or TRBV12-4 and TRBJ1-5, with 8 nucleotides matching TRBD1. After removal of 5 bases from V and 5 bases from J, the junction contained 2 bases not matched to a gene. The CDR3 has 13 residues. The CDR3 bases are TGTGCCAGCAGTCAGACAGGGGATCAGCCCCAGCATTTT. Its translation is CASSQTGDQPQHF.

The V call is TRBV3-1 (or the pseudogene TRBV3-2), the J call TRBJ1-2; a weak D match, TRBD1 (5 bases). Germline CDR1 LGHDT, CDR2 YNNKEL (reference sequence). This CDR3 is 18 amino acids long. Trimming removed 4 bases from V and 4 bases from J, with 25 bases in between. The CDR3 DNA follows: TGTGCCAGCAGCCTCGGTCTTGCAGGGCCAAAGGGTGGCTATGGCTACACCTTC. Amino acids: CASSLGLAGPKGGYGYTF.

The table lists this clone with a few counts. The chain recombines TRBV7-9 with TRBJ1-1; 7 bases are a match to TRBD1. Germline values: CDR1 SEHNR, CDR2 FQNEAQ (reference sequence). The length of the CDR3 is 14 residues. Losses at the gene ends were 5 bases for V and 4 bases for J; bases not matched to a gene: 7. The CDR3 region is CASSRMGQTTEAFF. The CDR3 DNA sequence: TGTGCCAGCAGCCGTATGGGACAGACCACTGAAGCTTTCTTT. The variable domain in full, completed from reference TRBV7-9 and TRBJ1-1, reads DTGVSQNPRHKITKRGQNVTFRCDPISEHNRLYWYRQTLGQGPEFLTYFQNEAQLEKSRLLSDRFSAERPKGSFSTLEIQRTEQGDSAMYLCASSRMGQTTEAFFGQGTRLTVV.

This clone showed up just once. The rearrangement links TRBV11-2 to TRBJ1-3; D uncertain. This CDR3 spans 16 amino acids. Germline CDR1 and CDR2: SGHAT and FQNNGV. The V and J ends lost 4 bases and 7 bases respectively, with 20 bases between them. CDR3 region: CASSSFQPGSRNTIYF. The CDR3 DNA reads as TGTGCCAGCAGCTCGTTCCAACCAGGCAGTCGGAACACCATATATTTT.

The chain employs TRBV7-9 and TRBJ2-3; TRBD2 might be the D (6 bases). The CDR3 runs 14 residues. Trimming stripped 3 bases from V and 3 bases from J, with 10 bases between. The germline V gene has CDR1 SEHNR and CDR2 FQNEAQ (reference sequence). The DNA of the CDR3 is TGTGCCAGCAGCTTGAGTAGCGGTACAGATACGCAGTATTTT. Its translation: CASSLSSGTDTQYF.